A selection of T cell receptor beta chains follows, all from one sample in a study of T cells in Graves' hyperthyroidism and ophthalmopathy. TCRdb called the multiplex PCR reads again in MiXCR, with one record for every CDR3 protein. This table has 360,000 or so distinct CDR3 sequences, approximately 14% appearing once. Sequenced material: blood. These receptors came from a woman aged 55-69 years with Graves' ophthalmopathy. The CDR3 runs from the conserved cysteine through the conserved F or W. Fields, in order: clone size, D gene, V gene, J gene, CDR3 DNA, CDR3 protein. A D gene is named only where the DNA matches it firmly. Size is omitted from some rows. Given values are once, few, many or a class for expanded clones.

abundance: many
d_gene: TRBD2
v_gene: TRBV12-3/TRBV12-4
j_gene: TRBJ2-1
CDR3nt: TGTGCCAGCAGTTTCTTAATAACTAGCGGGAGGGGGACCTACAATGAGCAGTTCTTC
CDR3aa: CASSFLITSGRGTYNEQFF

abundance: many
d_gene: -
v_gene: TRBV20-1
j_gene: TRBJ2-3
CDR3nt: TGCAGTGCCGAGGGGGGGAGCACAGATACGCAGTATTTT
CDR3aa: CSAEGGSTDTQYF

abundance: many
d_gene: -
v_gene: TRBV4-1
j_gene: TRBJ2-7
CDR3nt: TGCGCCAGCAGCCCCGCAGGGGCAGAAGAGCAGTACTTC
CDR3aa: CASSPAGAEEQYF

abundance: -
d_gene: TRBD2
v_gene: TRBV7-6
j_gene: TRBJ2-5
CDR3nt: TGTGCCAGCAGCTCCGGAGTAGCGGGAGCGCTAGGGACCCAGTACTTC
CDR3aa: CASSSGVAGALGTQYF

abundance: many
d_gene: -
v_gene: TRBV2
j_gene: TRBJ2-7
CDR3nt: TGTGCCAGTGCGCGGGGGCCGGCATACGAGCAGTACTTC
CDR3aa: CASARGPAYEQYF

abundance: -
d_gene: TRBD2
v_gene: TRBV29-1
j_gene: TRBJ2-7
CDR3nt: TGCAGCGTTGTGGTGCGGGAGGGTCAGCAGTACTTC
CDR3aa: CSVVVREGQQYF

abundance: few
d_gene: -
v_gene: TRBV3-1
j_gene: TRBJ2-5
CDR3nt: TGTGCCAGCAGACTGGGACTCCAAGAGACCCAGTACTTC
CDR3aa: CASRLGLQETQYF

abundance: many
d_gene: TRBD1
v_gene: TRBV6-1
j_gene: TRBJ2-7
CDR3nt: TGTGCCAGCAACCCCGGGACAGGGCCCACTTACGAGCAGTACTTC
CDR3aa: CASNPGTGPTYEQYF

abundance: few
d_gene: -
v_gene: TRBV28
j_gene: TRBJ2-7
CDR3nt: TGTGCCAGCAGTTTAGGGGTCGAGGGCGTCTACGAGCAGTACTTC
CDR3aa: CASSLGVEGVYEQYF

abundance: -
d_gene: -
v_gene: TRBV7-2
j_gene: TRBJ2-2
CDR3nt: TGTGCCAGCACCGAGACAGTGCCCCCCGGGGAGCTGTTTTTT
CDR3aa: CASTETVPPGELFF

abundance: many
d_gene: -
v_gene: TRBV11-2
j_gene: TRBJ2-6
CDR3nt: TGTGCCAGCAGCTTAGGTCGCGGAGGAACTGGGGCCAACGTCCTGACTTTC
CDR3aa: CASSLGRGGTGANVLTF

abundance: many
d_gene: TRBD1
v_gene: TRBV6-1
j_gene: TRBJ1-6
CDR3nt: TGTGCCAGCAAACAGGGGAGTATTGCCTATAATTCACCCCTCCACTTT
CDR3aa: CASKQGSIAYNSPLHF

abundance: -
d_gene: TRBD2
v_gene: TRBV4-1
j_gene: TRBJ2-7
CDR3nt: TGCGCCAGCAGCCCTGCGGGACTAGCGGGACCCGAGCAGTACTTC
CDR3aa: CASSPAGLAGPEQYF

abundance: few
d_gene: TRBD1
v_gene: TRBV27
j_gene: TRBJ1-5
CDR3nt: TGTGCCAGCAGTTTAGTTGGAGGGGGCGGCATCAAGCCCCAGCATTTT
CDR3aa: CASSLVGGGGIKPQHF

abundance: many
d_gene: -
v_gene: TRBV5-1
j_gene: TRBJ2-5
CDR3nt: TGCGCCAGCAGCTCCCGCCGGTCATTTCAAGAGACCCAGTACTTC
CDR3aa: CASSSRRSFQETQYF

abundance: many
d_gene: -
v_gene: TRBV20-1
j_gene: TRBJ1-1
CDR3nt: TGCAGTGCTGCTAGTCTAGGAGGCGGTGAAGCTTTCTTT
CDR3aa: CSAASLGGGEAFF

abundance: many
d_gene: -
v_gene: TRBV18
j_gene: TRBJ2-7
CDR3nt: TGTGCCAGCTCACTAGAGAGATACCGATACGAGCAGTACTTC
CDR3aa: CASSLERYRYEQYF

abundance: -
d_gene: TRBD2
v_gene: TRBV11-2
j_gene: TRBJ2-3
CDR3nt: TGTGCCAGCAGCCGGACTAGCGGGAGGGCCCGAGGTACAGATACGCAGTATTTT
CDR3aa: CASSRTSGRARGTDTQYF

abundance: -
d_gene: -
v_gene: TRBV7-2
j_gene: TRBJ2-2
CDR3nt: TGTGCCAGCAGTTTAAAGGGGTTCACCGGGGAGCTGTTTTTT
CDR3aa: CASSLKGFTGELFF

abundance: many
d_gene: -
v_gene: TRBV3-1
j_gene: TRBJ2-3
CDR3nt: TGTGCCAGCAGCCAGTCTTTGCAGATCACAGATACGCAGTATTTT
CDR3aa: CASSQSLQITDTQYF

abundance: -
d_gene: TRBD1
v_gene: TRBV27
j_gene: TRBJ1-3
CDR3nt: TGTGCCAGCAGTTTTACAGGGGCTGGAGGAAACACCATATATTTT
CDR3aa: CASSFTGAGGNTIYF

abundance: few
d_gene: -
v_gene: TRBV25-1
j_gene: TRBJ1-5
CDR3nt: TGTGCCAGCAGTGAATGGGGGGCTCAGCCCCAGCATTTT
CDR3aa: CASSEWGAQPQHF

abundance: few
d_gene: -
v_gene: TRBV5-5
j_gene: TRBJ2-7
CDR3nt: TGTGCCAGCAGCTCCGGCGACTGGAGCCCCTACGAGCAGTACTTC
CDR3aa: CASSSGDWSPYEQYF

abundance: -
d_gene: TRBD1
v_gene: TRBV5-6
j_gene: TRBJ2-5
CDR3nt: TGTGCCAGCAGCTTCGGACAGGGTGGACCTTGGTACCAAGAGACCCAGTACTTC
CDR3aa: CASSFGQGGPWYQETQYF

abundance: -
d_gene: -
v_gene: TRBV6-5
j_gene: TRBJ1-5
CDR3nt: TGTGCCAGCAGTTACATTAAAGGGCAGGGTAGCAATCAGCCCCAGCATTTT
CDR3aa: CASSYIKGQGSNQPQHF

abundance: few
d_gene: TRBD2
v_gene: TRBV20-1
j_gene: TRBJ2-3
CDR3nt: TGCAGTGCTAGTTCGCTAGCGGGAGTCACAGATACGCAGTATTTT
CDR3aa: CSASSLAGVTDTQYF

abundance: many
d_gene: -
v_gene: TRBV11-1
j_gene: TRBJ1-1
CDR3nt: TGTGCCAGCAAGAGACCCAGTAACACTGAAGCTTTCTTT
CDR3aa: CASKRPSNTEAFF

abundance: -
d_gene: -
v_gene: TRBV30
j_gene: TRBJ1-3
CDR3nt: TGTGCCTGGAGTCGAGCGACAGGAACTGTTGGCGGAAACACCATATATTTT
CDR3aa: CAWSRATGTVGGNTIYF

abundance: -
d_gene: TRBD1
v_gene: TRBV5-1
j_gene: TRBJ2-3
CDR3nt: TGCGCCAGCAGCGCCGGACAGGGGTTCACAGATACGCAGTATTTT
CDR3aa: CASSAGQGFTDTQYF

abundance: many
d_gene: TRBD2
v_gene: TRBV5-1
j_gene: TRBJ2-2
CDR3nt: TGCGCCAGCAGCTTGCTTAGCGGGAGTCACACCGGGGAGCTGTTTTTT
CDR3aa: CASSLLSGSHTGELFF

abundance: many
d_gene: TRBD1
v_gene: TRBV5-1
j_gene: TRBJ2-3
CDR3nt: TGCGCCAGCAGCTTGGAAGGGGGCGCAGATACGCAGTATTTT
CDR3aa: CASSLEGGADTQYF

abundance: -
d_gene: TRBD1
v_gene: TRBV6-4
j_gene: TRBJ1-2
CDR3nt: TGTGCCAGCACCGGTTCCCCGGACAGGAGCTATGGCTACACCTTC
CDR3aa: CASTGSPDRSYGYTF

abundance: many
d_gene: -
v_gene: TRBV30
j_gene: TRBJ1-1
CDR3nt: TGTGCCGGCCGGGGAGGGTTGGGAACTGAAGCTTTCTTT
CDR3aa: CAGRGGLGTEAFF

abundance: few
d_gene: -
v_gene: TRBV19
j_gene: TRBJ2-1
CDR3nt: TGTGCCAGTAGTATAGCAGATGAGCAGTTCTTC
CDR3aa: CASSIADEQFF

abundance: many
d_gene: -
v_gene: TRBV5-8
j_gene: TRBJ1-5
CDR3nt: TGTGCCAGCAGCTTGGCGGCCCAGGGTAGCAATCAGCCCCAGCATTTT
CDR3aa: CASSLAAQGSNQPQHF

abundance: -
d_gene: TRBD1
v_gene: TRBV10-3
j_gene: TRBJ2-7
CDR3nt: TGTGCCATCTCCGGGACAGGGTCGGGGCAGTACTTC
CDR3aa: CAISGTGSGQYF

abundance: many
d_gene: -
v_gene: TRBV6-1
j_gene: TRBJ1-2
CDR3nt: TGTGCCAGCAGTTACTACGGAGAAACTAACTATGGCTACACCTTC
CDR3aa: CASSYYGETNYGYTF

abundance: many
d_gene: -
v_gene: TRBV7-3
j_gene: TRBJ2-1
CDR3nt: TGTGCCAGCAGCTTAATGGGGGCGGCTGACAATGAGCAGTTCTTC
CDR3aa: CASSLMGAADNEQFF

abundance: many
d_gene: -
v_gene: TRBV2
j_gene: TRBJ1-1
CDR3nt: TGTGCCATCTCCCGGACGACCGGGTCTACTGAAGCTTTCTTT
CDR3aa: CAISRTTGSTEAFF

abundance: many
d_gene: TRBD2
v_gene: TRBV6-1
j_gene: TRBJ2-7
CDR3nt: TGTGCCAGCAGTAATGGACTAGCGGGTTACTACGAGCAGTACTTC
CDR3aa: CASSNGLAGYYEQYF

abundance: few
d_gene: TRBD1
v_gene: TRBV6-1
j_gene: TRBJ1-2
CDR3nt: TGTGCCAGCAGTGAGGACAGGGCCTATGGCTACACCTTC
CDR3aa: CASSEDRAYGYTF

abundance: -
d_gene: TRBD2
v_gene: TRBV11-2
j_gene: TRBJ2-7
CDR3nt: TGTGCCACCCAAACTAGCGGGAGTTCCTACGAGCAGTACTTC
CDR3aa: CATQTSGSSYEQYF

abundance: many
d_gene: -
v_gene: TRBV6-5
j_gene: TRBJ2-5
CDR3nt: TGTGCCAGCAGTTACACGCCTCCGGGACACCGACAAGAGACCCAGTACTTC
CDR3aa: CASSYTPPGHRQETQYF

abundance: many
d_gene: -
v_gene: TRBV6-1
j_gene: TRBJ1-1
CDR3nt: TGTGCCAGCAGGGCCGGGACATCGAACACTGAAGCTTTCTTT
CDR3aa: CASRAGTSNTEAFF

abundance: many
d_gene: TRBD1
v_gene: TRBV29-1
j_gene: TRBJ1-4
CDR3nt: TGCAGCGTTGAAGAGGGAGGGGGCGGTGAAAAACTGTTTTTT
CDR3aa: CSVEEGGGGEKLFF

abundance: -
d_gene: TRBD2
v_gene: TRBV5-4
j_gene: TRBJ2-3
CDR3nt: TGTGCCAGCAGCTTGGCTCTAGCGGGAGCAATGGATGCGCAGTATTTT
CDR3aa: CASSLALAGAMDAQYF